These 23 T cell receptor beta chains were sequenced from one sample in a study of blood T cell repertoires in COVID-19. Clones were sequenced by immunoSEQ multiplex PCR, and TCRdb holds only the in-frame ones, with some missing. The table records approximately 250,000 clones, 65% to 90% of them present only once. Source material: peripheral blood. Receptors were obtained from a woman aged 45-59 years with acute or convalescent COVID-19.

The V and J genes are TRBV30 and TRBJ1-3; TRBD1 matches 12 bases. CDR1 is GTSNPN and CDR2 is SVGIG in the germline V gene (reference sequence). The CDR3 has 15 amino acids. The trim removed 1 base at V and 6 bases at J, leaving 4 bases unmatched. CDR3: CAWSEGQGAENTIYF. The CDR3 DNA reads TGTGCCTGGAGTGAGGGACAGGGGGCAGAAAACACCATATATTTT. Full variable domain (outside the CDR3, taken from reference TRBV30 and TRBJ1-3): SQTIHQWPATLVQPVGSPLSLECTVEGTSNPNLYWYRQAAGRGLQLLFYSVGIGQISSEVPQNLSASRPQDRQFILSSKKLLLSDSGFYLCAWSEGQGAENTIYFGEGSWLTVV.

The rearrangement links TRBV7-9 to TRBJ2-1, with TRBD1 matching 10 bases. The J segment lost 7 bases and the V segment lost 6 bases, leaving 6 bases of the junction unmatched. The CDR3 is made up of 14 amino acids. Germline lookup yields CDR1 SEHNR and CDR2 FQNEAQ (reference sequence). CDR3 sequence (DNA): TGTGCCAGCAGTCAAAGGACAGGGGGTAATGAGCAGTTCTTC. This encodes CASSQRTGGNEQFF.

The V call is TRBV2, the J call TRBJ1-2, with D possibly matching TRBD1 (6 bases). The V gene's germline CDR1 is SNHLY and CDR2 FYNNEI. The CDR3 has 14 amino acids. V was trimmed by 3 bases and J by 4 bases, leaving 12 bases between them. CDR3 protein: CASSEQGLSYGYTF. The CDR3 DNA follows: TGTGCCAGCAGTGAGCAGGGGCTGAGCTATGGCTACACCTTC.

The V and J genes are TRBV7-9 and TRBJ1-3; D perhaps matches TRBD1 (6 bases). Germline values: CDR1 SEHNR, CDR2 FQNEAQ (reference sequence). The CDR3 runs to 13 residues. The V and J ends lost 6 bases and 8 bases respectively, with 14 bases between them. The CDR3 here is CASRINRQDTIYF. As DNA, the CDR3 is TGTGCCAGCAGAATAAACCGACAGGACACCATATATTTT. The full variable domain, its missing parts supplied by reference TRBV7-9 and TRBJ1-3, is DTGVSQNPRHKITKRGQNVTFRCDPISEHNRLYWYRQTLGQGPEFLTYFQNEAQLEKSRLLSDRFSAERPKGSFSTLEIQRTEQGDSAMYLCASRINRQDTIYFGEGSWLTVV.

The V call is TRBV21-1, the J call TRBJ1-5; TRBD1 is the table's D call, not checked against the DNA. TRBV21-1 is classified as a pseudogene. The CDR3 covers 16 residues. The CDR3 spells CASSKPRDRANQPQHF. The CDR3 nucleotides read TGTGCCAGCAGCAAACCCAGGGACAGGGCCAATCAGCCCCAGCATTTT.

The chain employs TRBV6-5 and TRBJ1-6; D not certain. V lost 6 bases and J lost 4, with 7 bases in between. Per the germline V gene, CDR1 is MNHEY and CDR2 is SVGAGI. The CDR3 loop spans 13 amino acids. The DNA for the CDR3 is TGTGCCAGCAGCCTCAGTTATAATTCACCCCTCCACTTT. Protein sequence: CASSLSYNSPLHF.

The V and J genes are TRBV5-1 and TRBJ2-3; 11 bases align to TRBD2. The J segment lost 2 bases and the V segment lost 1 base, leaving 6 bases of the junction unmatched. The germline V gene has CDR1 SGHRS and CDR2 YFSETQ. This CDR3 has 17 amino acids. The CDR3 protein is CASSLLAGGPDTDTQYF. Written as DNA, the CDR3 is TGCGCCAGCAGCTTGCTAGCGGGAGGCCCTGACACAGATACGCAGTATTTT.

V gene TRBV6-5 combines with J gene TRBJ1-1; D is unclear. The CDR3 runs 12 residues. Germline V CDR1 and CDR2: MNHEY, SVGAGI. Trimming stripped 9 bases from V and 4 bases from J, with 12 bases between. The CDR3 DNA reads TGTGCCAGTTCAGCGGAGAGCACTGAAGCTTTCTTT. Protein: CASSAESTEAFF.

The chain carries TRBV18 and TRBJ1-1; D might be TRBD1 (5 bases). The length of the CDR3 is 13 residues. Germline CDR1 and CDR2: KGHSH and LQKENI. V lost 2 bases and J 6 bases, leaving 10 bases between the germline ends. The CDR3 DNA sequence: TGTGCCAGCTCACCAGGGGCGTTGGCTGAAGCTTTCTTT. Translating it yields CASSPGALAEAFF.

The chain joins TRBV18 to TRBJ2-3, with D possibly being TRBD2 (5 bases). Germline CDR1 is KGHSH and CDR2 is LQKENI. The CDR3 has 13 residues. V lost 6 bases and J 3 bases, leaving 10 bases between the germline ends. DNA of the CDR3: TGTGCCAGCTCGGGCAGACTAACAGATACGCAGTATTTT. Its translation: CASSGRLTDTQYF.

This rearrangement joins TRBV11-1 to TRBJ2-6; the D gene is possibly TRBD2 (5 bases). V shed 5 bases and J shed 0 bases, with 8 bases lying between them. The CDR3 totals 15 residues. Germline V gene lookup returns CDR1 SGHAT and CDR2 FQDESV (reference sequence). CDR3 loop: CASSPEVSGANVLTF. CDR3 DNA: TGTGCCAGCAGCCCGGAGGTCTCTGGGGCCAACGTCCTGACTTTC.

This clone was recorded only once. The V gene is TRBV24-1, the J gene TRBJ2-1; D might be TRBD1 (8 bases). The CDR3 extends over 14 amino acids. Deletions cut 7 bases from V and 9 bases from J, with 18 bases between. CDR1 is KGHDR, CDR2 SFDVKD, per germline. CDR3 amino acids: CATRPQGGGIEQFF. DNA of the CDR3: TGTGCCACCAGACCACAGGGGGGGGGTATTGAGCAGTTCTTC.

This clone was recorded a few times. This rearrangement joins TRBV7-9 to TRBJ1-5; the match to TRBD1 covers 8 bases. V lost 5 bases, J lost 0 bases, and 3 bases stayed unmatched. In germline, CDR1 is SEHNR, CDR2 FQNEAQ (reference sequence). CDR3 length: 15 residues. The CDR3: CASSPTGDSNQPQHF. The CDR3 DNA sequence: TGTGCCAGCAGCCCGACAGGGGATAGCAATCAGCCCCAGCATTTT.

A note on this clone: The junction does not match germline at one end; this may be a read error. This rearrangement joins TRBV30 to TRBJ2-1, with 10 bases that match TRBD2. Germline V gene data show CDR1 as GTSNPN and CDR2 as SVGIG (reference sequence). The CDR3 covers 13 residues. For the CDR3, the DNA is TGTGCCTGGATCCCGGGACTAGCGACAAACGGGGTCTTC. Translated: CAWIPGLATNGVF.

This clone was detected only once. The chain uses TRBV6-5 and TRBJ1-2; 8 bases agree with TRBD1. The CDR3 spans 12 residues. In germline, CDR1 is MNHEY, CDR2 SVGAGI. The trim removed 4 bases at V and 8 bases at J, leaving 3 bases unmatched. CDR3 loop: CASSSTGEGYTF. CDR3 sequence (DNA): TGTGCCAGCAGTTCGACAGGGGAAGGCTACACCTTC.

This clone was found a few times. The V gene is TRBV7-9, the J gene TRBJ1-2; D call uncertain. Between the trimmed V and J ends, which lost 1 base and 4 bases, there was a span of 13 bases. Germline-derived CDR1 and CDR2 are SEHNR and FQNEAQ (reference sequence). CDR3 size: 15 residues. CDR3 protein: CASSLGSEFTYGYTF. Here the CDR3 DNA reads TGTGCCAGCAGCTTAGGGTCGGAGTTCACCTATGGCTACACCTTC.

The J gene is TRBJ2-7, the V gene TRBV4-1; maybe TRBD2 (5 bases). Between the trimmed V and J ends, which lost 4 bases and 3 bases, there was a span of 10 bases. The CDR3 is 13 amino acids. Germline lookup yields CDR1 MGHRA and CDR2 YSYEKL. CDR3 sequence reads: CASSLVEGYEQYF. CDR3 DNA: TGCGCCAGCAGCCTCGTCGAGGGCTACGAGCAGTACTTC.

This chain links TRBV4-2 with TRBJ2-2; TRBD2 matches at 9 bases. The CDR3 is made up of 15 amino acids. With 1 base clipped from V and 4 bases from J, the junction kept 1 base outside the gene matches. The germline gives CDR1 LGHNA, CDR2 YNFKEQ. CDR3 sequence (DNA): TGTGCCAGCAGCCAAGGCGGGGGGGGCACCGGGGAGCTGTTTTTT. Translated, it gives CASSQGGGGTGELFF.

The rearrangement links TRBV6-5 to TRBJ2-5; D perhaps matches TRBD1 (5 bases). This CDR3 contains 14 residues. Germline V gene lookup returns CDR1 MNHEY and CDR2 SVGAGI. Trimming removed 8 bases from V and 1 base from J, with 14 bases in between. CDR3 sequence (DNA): TGTGCCAGCGGCCCGGACACTTTCCAAGAGACCCAGTACTTC. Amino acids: CASGPDTFQETQYF.

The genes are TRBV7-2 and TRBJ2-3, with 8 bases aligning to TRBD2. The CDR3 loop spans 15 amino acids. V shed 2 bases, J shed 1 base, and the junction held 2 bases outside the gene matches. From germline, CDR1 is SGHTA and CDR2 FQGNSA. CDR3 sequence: CASSLSSGGTDTQYF. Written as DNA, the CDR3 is TGTGCCAGCAGCTTAAGTAGCGGGGGCACAGATACGCAGTATTTT.

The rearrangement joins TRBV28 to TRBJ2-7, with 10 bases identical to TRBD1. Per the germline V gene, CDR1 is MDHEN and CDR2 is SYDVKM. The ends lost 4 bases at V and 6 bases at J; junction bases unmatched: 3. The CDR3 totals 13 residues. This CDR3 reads CASSSRTGGEQYF. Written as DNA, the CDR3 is TGTGCCAGCAGTTCACGGACAGGGGGCGAGCAGTACTTC.

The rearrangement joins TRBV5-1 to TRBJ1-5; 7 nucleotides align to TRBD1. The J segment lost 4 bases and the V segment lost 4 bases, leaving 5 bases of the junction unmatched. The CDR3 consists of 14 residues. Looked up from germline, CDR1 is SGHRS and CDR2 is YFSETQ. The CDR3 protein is CASSVPGGNQPQHF. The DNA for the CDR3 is TGCGCCAGCAGCGTACCAGGGGGGAATCAGCCCCAGCATTTT. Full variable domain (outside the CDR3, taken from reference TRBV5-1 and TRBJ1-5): KAGVTQTPRYLIKTRGQQVTLSCSPISGHRSVSWYQQTPGQGLQFLFEYFSETQRNKGNFPGRFSGRQFSNSRSEMNVSTLELGDSALYLCASSVPGGNQPQHFGDGTRLSIL.

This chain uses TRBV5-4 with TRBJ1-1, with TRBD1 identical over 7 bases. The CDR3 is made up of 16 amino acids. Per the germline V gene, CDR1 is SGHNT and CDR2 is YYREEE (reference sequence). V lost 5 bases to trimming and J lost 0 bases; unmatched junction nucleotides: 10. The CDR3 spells CASSLDPTGMNTEAFF. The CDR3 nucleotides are TGTGCCAGCAGTCTAGATCCGACAGGGATGAACACTGAAGCTTTCTTT.